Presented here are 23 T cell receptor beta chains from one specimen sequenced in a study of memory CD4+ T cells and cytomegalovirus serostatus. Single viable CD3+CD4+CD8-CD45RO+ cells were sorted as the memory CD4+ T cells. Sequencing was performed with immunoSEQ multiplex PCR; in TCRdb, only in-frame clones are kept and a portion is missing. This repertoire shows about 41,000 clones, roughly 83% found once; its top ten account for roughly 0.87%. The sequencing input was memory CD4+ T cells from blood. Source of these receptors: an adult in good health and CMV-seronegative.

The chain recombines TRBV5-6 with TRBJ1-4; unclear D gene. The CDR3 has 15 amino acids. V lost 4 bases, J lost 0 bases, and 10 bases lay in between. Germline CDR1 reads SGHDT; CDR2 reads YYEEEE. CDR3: CASSDAPATNEKLFF. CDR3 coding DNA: TGTGCCAGCAGCGACGCGCCGGCAACTAATGAAAAACTGTTTTTT.

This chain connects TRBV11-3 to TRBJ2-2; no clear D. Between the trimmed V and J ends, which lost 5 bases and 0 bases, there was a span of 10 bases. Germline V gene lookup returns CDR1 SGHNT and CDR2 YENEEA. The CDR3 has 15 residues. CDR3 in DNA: TGTGCCAGCAGCCCGCAGAACACGAACACCGGGGAGCTGTTTTTT. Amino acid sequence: CASSPQNTNTGELFF.

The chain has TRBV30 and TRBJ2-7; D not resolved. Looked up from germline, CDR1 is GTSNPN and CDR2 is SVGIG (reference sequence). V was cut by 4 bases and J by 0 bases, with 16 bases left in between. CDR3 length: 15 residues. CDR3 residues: CAWIRLSPSSYEQYF. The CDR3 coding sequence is TGTGCCTGGATTCGGCTCAGTCCCAGCTCCTACGAGCAGTACTTC.

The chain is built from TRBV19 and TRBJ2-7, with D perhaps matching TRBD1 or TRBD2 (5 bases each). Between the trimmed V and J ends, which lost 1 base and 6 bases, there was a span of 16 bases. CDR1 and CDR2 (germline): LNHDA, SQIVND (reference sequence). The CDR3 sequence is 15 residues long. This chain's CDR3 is CASSIGGARPFEQYF. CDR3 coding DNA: TGTGCCAGTAGTATAGGAGGGGCCAGACCGTTCGAGCAGTACTTC. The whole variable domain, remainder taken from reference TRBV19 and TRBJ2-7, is DGGITQSPKYLFRKEGQNVTLSCEQNLNHDAMYWYRQDPGQGLRLIYYSQIVNDFQKGDIAEGYSVSREKKESFPLTVTSAQKNPTAFYLCASSIGGARPFEQYFGPGTRLTVT.

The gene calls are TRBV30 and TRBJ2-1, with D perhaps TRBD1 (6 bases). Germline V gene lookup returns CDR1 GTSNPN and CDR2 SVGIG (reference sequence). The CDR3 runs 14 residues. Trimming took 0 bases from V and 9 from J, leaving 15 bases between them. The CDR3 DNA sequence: TGTGCCTGGAGTGTCTTAGGGGGATCTGGTGAGCAGTTCTTC. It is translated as CAWSVLGGSGEQFF.

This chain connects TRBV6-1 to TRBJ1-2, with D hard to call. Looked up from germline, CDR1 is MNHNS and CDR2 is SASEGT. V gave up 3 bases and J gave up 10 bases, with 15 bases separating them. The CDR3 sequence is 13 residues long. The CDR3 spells CASSELWEGAYTF. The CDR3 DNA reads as TGTGCCAGCAGTGAGCTCTGGGAGGGTGCCTACACCTTC.

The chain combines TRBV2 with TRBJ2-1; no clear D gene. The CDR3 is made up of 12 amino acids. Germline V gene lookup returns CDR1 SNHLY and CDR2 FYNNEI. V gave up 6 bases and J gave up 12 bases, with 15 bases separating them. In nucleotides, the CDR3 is TGTGCCAGCAGCTCCGCCCGGAGAGGGCAGTTCTTC. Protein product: CASSSARRGQFF.

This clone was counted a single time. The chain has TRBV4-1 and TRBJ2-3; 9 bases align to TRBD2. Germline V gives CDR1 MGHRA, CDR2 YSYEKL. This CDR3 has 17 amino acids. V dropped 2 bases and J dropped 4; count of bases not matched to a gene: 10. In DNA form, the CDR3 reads TGCGCCAGCAGCCAACAAATAGCGGGGGCGGCGGCAGATACGCAGTATTTT. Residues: CASSQQIAGAAADTQYF.

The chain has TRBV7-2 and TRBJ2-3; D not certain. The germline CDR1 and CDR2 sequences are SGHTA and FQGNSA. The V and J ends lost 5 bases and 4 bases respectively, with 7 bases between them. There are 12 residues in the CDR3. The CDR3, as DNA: TGTGCCAGCAGCCCGACTTCAGATACGCAGTATTTT. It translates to CASSPTSDTQYF.

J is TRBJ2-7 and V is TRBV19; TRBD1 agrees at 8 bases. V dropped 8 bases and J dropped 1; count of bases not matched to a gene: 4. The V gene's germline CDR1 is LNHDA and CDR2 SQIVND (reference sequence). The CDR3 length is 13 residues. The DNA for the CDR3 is TGTGCCAGTTCAACAGGGGGATCCTACGAGCAGTACTTC. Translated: CASSTGGSYEQYF.

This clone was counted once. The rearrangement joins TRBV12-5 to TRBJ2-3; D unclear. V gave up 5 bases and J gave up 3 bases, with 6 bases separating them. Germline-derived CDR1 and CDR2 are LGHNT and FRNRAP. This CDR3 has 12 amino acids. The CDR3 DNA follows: TGTGCTAGTGGTCCCGCTACAGATACGCAGTATTTT. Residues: CASGPATDTQYF.

This CDR3 is CASSLVIGNAGTQYF. The CDR3 nucleotides read TGTGCCAGCAGCTTAGTGATAGGGAACGCGGGGACCCAGTACTTC. The V and J genes are TRBV7-2 and TRBJ2-5; weak D call: TRBD2 (5 bases). The V end was cut by 1 base, the J end by 7 bases, with 16 bases between. Germline CDR1 is SGHTA and CDR2 is FQGNSA. The CDR3 length is 15 residues.

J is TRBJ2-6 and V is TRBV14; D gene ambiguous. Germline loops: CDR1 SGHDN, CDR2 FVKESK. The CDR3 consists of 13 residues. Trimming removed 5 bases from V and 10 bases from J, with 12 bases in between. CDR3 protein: CASSETRWNVLTF. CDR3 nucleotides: TGTGCCAGCAGCGAGACACGCTGGAACGTCCTGACTTTC.

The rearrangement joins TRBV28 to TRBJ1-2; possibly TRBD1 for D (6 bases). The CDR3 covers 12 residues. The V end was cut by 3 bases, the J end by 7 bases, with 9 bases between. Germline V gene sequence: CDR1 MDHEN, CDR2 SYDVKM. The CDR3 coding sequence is TGTGCCAGCAGTTTCCGGGGGCTTGGCTACACCTTC. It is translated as CASSFRGLGYTF.

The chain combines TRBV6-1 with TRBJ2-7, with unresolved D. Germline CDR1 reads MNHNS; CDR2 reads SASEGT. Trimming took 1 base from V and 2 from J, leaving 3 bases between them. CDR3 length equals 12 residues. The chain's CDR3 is CASSEVPYEQYF. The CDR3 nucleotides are TGTGCCAGCAGTGAAGTCCCCTACGAGCAGTACTTC.

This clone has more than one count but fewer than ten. CDR3 nucleotides: TGTGCCAGCTCACCCCGGATTGGAGGGACCCAGTACTTC. Protein: CASSPRIGGTQYF. The rearrangement links TRBV18 to TRBJ2-5, with a possible D match to TRBD2 (5 bases). Trimming pared 3 bases from V and 7 bases from J, leaving 12 bases between. The CDR3 is 13 residues long. Germline CDR1 is KGHSH and CDR2 is LQKENI.

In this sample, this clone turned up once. The CDR3 DNA sequence: TGTGCCAGCAGTCAGGGGGCGTGGGAGACCCAGTACTTC. This sequence encodes CASSQGAWETQYF. This sequence joins TRBV9 and TRBJ2-5; 8 positions agree with TRBD1. V was pared by 5 bases and J by 5 bases, with 5 bases of the junction left unmatched. The CDR3 has 13 residues. Looked up from germline, CDR1 is SGDLS and CDR2 is YYNGEE.

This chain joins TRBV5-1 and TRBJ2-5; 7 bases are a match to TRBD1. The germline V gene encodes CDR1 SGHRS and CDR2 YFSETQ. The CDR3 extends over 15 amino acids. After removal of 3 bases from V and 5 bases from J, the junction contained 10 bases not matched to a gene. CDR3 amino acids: CASSWGQYPRETQYF. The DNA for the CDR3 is TGCGCCAGCAGCTGGGGACAGTACCCAAGGGAGACCCAGTACTTC.

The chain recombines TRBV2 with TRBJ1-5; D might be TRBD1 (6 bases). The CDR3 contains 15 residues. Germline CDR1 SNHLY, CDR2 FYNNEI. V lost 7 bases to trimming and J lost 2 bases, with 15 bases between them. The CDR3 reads CASTKEQGGNQPQHF. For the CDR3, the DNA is TGTGCCAGCACGAAGGAACAGGGCGGCAATCAGCCCCAGCATTTT.

For the CDR3, the DNA is TGTGCCAGCAGTGCGGCCCCGGGAGAGGGCACTGAAGCTTTCTTT. Residues: CASSAAPGEGTEAFF. V usage is TRBV2 and J usage is TRBJ1-1, with unresolved D. The CDR3 loop spans 15 amino acids. CDR1 and CDR2 from the germline V gene are SNHLY and FYNNEI. With 4 bases removed from V and 4 bases from J, the gap between germline ends came to 16 bases.

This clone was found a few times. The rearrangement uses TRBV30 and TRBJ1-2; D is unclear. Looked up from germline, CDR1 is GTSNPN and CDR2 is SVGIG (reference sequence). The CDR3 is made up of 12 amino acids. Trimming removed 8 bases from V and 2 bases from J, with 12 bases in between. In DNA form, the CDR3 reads TGTGCCGGAACAGAGGGAAACTATGGCTACACCTTC. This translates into CAGTEGNYGYTF.

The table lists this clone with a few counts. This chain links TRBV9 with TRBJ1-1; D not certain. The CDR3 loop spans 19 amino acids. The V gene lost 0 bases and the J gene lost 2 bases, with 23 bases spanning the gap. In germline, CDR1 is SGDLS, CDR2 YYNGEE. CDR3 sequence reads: CASSVASVGLTSVNTEAFF. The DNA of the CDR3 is TGTGCCAGCAGCGTAGCTTCCGTGGGTCTAACGTCCGTTAACACTGAAGCTTTCTTT.

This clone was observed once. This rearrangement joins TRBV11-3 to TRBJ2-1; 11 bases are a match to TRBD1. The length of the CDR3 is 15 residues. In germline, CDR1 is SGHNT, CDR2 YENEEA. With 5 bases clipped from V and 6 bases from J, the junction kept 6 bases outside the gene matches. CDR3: CASSRGQGGLNEQFF. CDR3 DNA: TGTGCCAGCAGCCGGGGACAGGGGGGTCTCAATGAGCAGTTCTTC.